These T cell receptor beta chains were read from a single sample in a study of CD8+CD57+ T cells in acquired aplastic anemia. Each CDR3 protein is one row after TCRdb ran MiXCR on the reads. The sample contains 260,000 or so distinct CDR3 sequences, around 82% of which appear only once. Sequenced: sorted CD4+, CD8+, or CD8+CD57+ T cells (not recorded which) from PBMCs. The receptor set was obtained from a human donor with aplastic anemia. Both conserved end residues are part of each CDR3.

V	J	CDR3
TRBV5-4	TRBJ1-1	CASSFTSGPTGVEAFF
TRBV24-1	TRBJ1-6	CASSSNTNGHLLF
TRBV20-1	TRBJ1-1	CSARDLMNTEAFF
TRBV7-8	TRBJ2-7	CASSLGRGASEQYF
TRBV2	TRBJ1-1	CASRGQVSGEQVSVF
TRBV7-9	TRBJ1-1	CASSSQHSSPRETFF
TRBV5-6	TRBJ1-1	CASSLEDDPLVNTEAFF
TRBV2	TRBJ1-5	CASRGTGNSNQPQHF
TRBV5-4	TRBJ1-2	CASSITSEGSPYGYTF
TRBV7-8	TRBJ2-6	CASNLAPTDTQYFTF
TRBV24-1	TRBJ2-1	CATGAGDNEQFF
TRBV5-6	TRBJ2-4	CASRGGGGIQYF
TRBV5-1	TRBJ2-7	CASSLDRAGEQYF
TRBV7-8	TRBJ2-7	CASSFHPDGTGSTHEQYF
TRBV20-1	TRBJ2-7	CSARDPYGVTYEQYF
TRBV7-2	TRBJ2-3	CASSVAGGPDTHTQYF
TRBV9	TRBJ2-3	CASSDGSADKHFF
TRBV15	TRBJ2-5	CPTAGDREQETQYF
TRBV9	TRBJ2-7	CASSLLGGNNGQHF
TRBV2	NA	CASRGEDGNNEQFF
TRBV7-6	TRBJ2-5	CAIRLAPETKETQYF
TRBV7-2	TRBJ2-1	CASSVQPNGKQLF
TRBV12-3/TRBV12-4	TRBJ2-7	CASSKNYEQYF
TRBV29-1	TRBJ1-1	CSVVVYTEAFF
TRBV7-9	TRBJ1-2	CASRPDSQYGYTF
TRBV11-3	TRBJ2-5	CASSSGGSSETQYF
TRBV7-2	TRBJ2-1	CASRKVDTTNEQSF
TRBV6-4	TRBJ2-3	CASSDGGATDTQYF
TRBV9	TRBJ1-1	CASSEGGQSTDTFF
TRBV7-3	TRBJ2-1	CASSLGATHEKLF
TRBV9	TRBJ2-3	CASSSPGAPATPDF
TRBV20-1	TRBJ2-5	CSARDGERDKTQYF
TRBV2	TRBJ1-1	CASSTSFNTEAFF
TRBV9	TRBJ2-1	CANSVGVSRNQPQQFF
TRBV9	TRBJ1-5	CASSPDGGGDSRNQPQHF
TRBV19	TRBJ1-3	CASSIALTDRAVDTIYF
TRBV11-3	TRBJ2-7	CATSLAGADEQYF
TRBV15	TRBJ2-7	CATSRPRGQGSYEQYF
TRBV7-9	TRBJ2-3	CASSLERSPEREDF
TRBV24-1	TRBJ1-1	CATIGRDRGKAFF
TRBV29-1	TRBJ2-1	CGGEVISGKHEQFF
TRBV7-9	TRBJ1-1	CASSSRSTEAFF
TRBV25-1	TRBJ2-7	CASSPRDRDEQYF
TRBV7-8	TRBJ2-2	CASSLLGVPDPQF
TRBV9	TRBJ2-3	CASSVHLLSTDTQYF
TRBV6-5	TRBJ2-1	CASIGDIWTYNEQFF
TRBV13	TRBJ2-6	CASGRDPGANVLTF
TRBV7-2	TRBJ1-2	CASSLGRDGLVYCYTF
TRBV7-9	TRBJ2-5	CASSFRRSGGNTQYF
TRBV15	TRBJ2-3	CATSRGLGGYDAQYF
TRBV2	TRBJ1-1	CASGGGDRDTGNTEAFF